One sample yielded the 17 T cell receptor beta chains listed below, sequenced in a study of PD-1 and CTLA-4 blockade in melanoma. The assay was immunoSEQ multiplex PCR, and TCRdb's table has in-frame clones only and misses some. This table holds around 29,000 clones, 85% to 90% found once. This specimen consisted of CD8+ T cells from peripheral blood, obtained before anti-PD-1 treatment. These receptors were collected from a human donor with melanoma.

This clone was counted once. The V call is TRBV9, the J call TRBJ1-1; TRBD1 agrees at 7 bases. The ends lost 4 bases at V and 1 base at J; junction bases unmatched: 4. The CDR3 contains 14 residues. Germline loops: CDR1 SGDLS, CDR2 YYNGEE. The CDR3 spells CASSTTGANTEAFF. Here the CDR3 DNA reads TGTGCCAGCAGCACTACAGGGGCGAACACTGAAGCTTTCTTT.

The chain couples TRBV2 to TRBJ2-4, with D tentatively TRBD1 or TRBD2 (7 bases each). Trimming took 5 bases from V and 0 from J, leaving 20 bases between them. This CDR3 region has 18 residues. The germline V gene has CDR1 SNHLY and CDR2 FYNNEI. CDR3 amino acids: CASSTLREGALAKNIQYF. The CDR3 DNA reads TGTGCCAGCAGTACCCTGAGGGAGGGGGCCCTAGCCAAAAACATTCAGTACTTC.

The chain carries TRBV7-8 and TRBJ1-1; weak D call: TRBD1 (5 bases). V was pared by 5 bases and J by 1 base, with 17 bases between. Germline V lookup: CDR1 SGHVS, CDR2 FQNEAQ. The CDR3 is 16 residues long. The CDR3 reads CASSPWAGPENTEAFF. The CDR3, as DNA: TGTGCCAGCAGCCCATGGGCGGGGCCCGAGAACACTGAAGCTTTCTTT.

The chain combines TRBV13 with TRBJ2-3, with 9 bases fitting TRBD2. The length of the CDR3 is 18 residues. Germline values: CDR1 PRHDT, CDR2 FYEKMQ (reference sequence). J lost 4 bases, V lost 5 bases, and 16 bases had no gene match. The CDR3 loop is CASSPPFGAGGPPDTQYF. The CDR3 region has the DNA TGTGCCAGCAGCCCACCCTTCGGGGCGGGGGGGCCCCCAGATACGCAGTATTTT.

V gene TRBV6-5 combines with J gene TRBJ1-1; D remains unclear. V was trimmed by 4 bases and J by 8 bases, leaving 8 bases between them. The CDR3 spans 11 residues. Germline V gene lookup returns CDR1 MNHEY and CDR2 SVGAGI. The CDR3 region is CASSWRREAFF. The CDR3 DNA reads TGTGCCAGCAGTTGGAGAAGAGAAGCTTTCTTT.

This clone is a singleton in its sample. This CDR3 is CASSLGGGGSNQPQHF. CDR3 nucleotides: TGTGCCAGCAGCTTAGGGGGCGGCGGCAGCAATCAGCCCCAGCATTTT. The chain carries TRBV7-9 and TRBJ1-5; D possibly corresponds to TRBD1 (5 bases). CDR1 is SEHNR, CDR2 FQNEAQ, per germline (reference sequence). This CDR3 comprises 16 residues. Trimming cost V 1 base and J 1 base, with 11 bases left between them.

The chain couples TRBV30 to TRBJ2-3; D ambiguous. CDR1 is GTSNPN, CDR2 SVGIG, per germline (reference sequence). Trimming took off 0 bases at V and 7 bases at J, with 11 bases between the two ends. The CDR3 is 13 amino acids. The CDR3 region has the DNA TGTGCCTGGAGTGTCGACGCAGCTAATACGCAGTATTTT. This sequence encodes CAWSVDAANTQYF. The variable domain in full, completed from reference TRBV30 and TRBJ2-3, reads SQTIHQWPATLVQPVGSPLSLECTVEGTSNPNLYWYRQAAGRGLQLLFYSVGIGQISSEVPQNLSASRPQDRQFILSSKKLLLSDSGFYLCAWSVDAANTQYFGPGTRLTVL.

The chain recombines TRBV27 with TRBJ2-7, with 7 bases identical to TRBD1. The CDR3 is made up of 14 amino acids. V shed 5 bases, J shed 3 bases, and the junction held 7 bases outside the gene matches. Germline-derived CDR1 and CDR2 are MNHEY and SMNVEV (reference sequence). The CDR3 is CASSPGTVLYEQYF. In DNA, the CDR3 is TGTGCCAGCAGTCCCGGGACAGTACTCTACGAGCAGTACTTC.

Notes on this clone: Other DNA sequences in the sample encode the same CDR3. The V and J genes are TRBV5-1 and TRBJ2-7, with D hard to call. Germline V gene sequence: CDR1 SGHRS, CDR2 YFSETQ. Trimming cost V 4 bases and J 1 base, with 9 bases left between them. The CDR3 is 13 amino acids. The CDR3 spells CASSPTESYEQYF. The CDR3 nucleotides read TGCGCCAGCAGCCCTACAGAATCCTACGAGCAGTACTTC.

The V gene is TRBV19, the J gene TRBJ1-1; 10 bases match TRBD1. Germline CDR1 is LNHDA and CDR2 is SQIVND (reference sequence). This CDR3 spans 15 amino acids. The ends lost 5 bases at V and 4 bases at J; junction bases unmatched: 7. CDR3 sequence (DNA): TGTGCCAGTAGTCCCTGGACAGGGGGGCGCACTGAAGCTTTCTTT. This codes for CASSPWTGGRTEAFF.

With regard to this clone: The junction shows a germline mismatch at one end, possibly a read error. The chain links TRBV6-5 to TRBJ2-7; D is possibly TRBD1 (7 bases). The CDR3 runs 14 residues. Germline-derived CDR1 and CDR2 are MNHEY and SVGAGI. CDR3 protein: CASSHSGGSDEQYF. As DNA, the CDR3 is TGTGCCAGCAGTCACTCAGGGGGGTCCGACGAGCAGTACTTC.

In this sample, this clone turned up once. The V and J genes are TRBV4-1 and TRBJ2-2, with 11 positions matching TRBD2. The CDR3 sequence is 17 residues long. J gave up 5 bases and V 0 bases, and 5 bases lay outside the gene matches. Germline-derived CDR1 and CDR2 are MGHRA and YSYEKL. CDR3 sequence (DNA): TGCGCCAGCAGCCAAGAGTGGCTAGCGGGAGGTACCGGGGAGCTGTTTTTT. It yields the protein CASSQEWLAGGTGELFF.

V and J are TRBV27 and TRBJ2-7, with D perhaps matching TRBD1 (6 bases). The V end was cut by 5 bases, the J end by 1 base, with 18 bases between. Germline V gives CDR1 MNHEY, CDR2 SMNVEV (reference sequence). The CDR3 is 16 residues long. The CDR3 spells CASSPDRDTPSYEQYF. CDR3 nucleotides: TGTGCCAGCAGTCCCGACCGGGACACACCTTCCTACGAGCAGTACTTC.

As DNA, the CDR3 is TGTGCCAGCAGTTTAGTTAGCGGGGAGGGGGAGACCCAGTACTTC. This encodes CASSLVSGEGETQYF. V gene TRBV27 combines with J gene TRBJ2-5; TRBD2 matches at 8 bases. Germline V gene lookup returns CDR1 MNHEY and CDR2 SMNVEV (reference sequence). V gave up 2 bases and J gave up 5 bases; unmatched junction bases: 7. CDR3 length: 15 residues.

The chain employs TRBV28 and TRBJ1-2; possibly TRBD1 for D (5 bases). Germline V lookup: CDR1 MDHEN, CDR2 SYDVKM. Trimming removed 5 bases from V and 7 bases from J, with 20 bases in between. The CDR3 has 15 amino acids. The CDR3 bases are TGTGCCAGCAGTCCTAATTCGGGGGGTAGTGCTGGCTACACCTTC. It yields the protein CASSPNSGGSAGYTF.

V gene TRBV18 combines with J gene TRBJ1-1; no clear D gene. V was pared by 6 bases and J by 2 bases, with 7 bases between. This CDR3 is built from 12 residues. Germline assignment: CDR1 KGHSH and CDR2 LQKENI. CDR3: CASSSDNTEAFF. In nucleotides, the CDR3 is TGTGCCAGCTCCTCGGATAACACTGAAGCTTTCTTT. Based on the CDR3 plus reference TRBV18 and TRBJ1-1, the full variable domain is NAGVMQNPRHLVRRRGQEARLRCSPMKGHSHVYWYRQLPEEGLKFMVYLQKENIIDESGMPKERFSAEFPKEGPSILRIQQVVRGDSAAYFCASSSDNTEAFFGQGTRLTVV.

The chain combines TRBV5-4 with TRBJ2-1; D gene unclear. From germline, CDR1 is SGHNT and CDR2 YYREEE (reference sequence). V gave up 10 bases and J gave up 7 bases, with 6 bases separating them. The CDR3 consists of 9 residues. For the CDR3, the DNA is TGTGCCGGCCCTAATGAGCAGTTCTTC. Translating gives CAGPNEQFF.